This passage covers 32 T cell receptor beta chains from one sample sequenced in a study of T and B cells in COVID-19 patients. TRB was amplified from about 260-540 ng of blood genomic DNA. BIOMED2 TRB-A/B primer pools were used in multiplex TRB PCR. A single record per CDR3 protein comes from TCRdb applying MiXCR to the multiplex PCR reads. This sample has about 4,600 distinct CDR3 sequences, with over 20% found just once. The sample consisted of blood. The receptor set was obtained from a human donor with active COVID-19.

This clonotype is labeled medium-sized. The chain has TRBV19 and TRBJ1-4; 9 bases align to TRBD1. This CDR3 region has 18 residues. Germline-derived CDR1 and CDR2 are LNHDA and SQIVND (reference sequence). V lost 4 bases and J lost 0; bases outside the gene matches: 9. CDR3 amino acids: CASSSQYGQGSTNEKLFF. In DNA form, the CDR3 reads TGTGCCAGTAGTAGCCAGTACGGACAGGGGTCAACTAATGAAAAACTGTTTTTT.

This clonotype was observed a few times. The rearrangement joins TRBV6-1 to TRBJ2-7, with TRBD2 matching 10 bases. The CDR3 spans 13 residues. Per germline, CDR1 MNHNS and CDR2 SASEGT. The DNA for the CDR3 is TGTGGGGTTTCGGCTAGCGGGGGTTACGAGCAGTACTTC. Amino acids: CGVSASGGYEQYF.

The chain combines TRBV11-2 with TRBJ1-4; TRBD1 is a possible D gene (6 bases). The CDR3 totals 15 residues. Looked up from germline, CDR1 is SGHAT and CDR2 is FQNNGV. The V end was cut by 3 bases, the J end by 3 bases, with 11 bases between. The CDR3 coding sequence is TGTGCCAGCAGCTTCCAGGGGACCTCTAATGAAAAACTGTTTTTT. The encoded protein is CASSFQGTSNEKLFF.

This chain uses TRBV20-1 with TRBJ1-4, with D uncertain. Trimming cost V 7 bases and J 4 bases, with 19 bases left between them. CDR1 is DFQATT and CDR2 is SNEGSKA in the germline V gene (reference sequence). The length of the CDR3 is 15 residues. This CDR3 is CSGRRSSNYNEKLFF. CDR3 coding DNA: TGCAGTGGCCGAAGGAGCAGCAACTATAATGAAAAACTGTTTTTT.

This clonotype is large by share. The CDR3 DNA is TGTGCCAGTAGTACAGGCGGGACCGGGGCCCAGTACTTC. Translation: CASSTGGTGAQYF. The chain couples TRBV19 to TRBJ2-5; TRBD2 might be the D (6 bases). Germline-derived CDR1 and CDR2 are LNHDA and SQIVND (reference sequence). The CDR3 totals 13 residues. V was pared by 4 bases and J by 9 bases, with 15 bases between.

This sequence joins TRBV20-1 and TRBJ2-2; TRBD2 matches at 9 bases. Looked up from germline, CDR1 is DFQATT and CDR2 is SNEGSKA (reference sequence). The V gene end was trimmed by 6 bases and the J gene end by 0 bases; junction bases not matched to a gene: 11. The length of the CDR3 is 17 residues. Written as DNA, the CDR3 is TGCAGTGCCGTCGGGATAGCGGGGGCCGCGAACACCGGGGAGCTGTTTTTT. Its translation is CSAVGIAGAANTGELFF.

This chain uses TRBV5-1 with TRBJ1-1; possible D gene TRBD1, 5 bases. V shed 5 bases and J shed 0 bases, with 11 bases lying between them. Germline V gene sequence: CDR1 SGHRS, CDR2 YFSETQ. This CDR3 has 14 amino acids. For the CDR3, the DNA is TGCGCCAGCAGGCGAGGGGCCTTGAACACTGAAGCTTTCTTT. Amino acids: CASRRGALNTEAFF.

By sample fraction, this clonotype is medium-sized. The chain links TRBV10-3 to TRBJ2-7; D is perhaps TRBD2 (6 bases). Germline V gives CDR1 ENHRY, CDR2 SYGVKD. This CDR3 contains 11 residues. This CDR3 is CAGGYSTEQYF. The CDR3 bases are TGTGCAGGAGGGTACTCTACGGAGCAGTACTTC.

The chain employs TRBV20-1 and TRBJ2-5; D ambiguous. Germline loops: CDR1 DFQATT, CDR2 SNEGSKA (reference sequence). V lost 0 bases and J lost 0, with 11 bases in between. This CDR3 contains 15 residues. The CDR3 DNA is TGCAGTGCTAGAGATGTTGGGCACCACCAAGAGACCCAGTACTTC. Amino acids: CSARDVGHHQETQYF.

The CDR3 here is CSAIDGNEQFF. DNA of the CDR3: TGCAGTGCCATAGATGGCAATGAGCAGTTCTTC. The chain is built from TRBV20-1 and TRBJ2-1; D is undetermined. The CDR3 is 11 amino acids. V was shortened by 6 bases and J by 6 bases, with 9 bases between the two germline ends. In germline, CDR1 is DFQATT, CDR2 SNEGSKA (reference sequence).

This chain uses TRBV6-5 with TRBJ2-5, with 7 bases fitting TRBD1. CDR3 length equals 12 residues. Looked up from germline, CDR1 is MNHEY and CDR2 is SVGAGI. The J segment lost 9 bases and the V segment lost 5 bases, leaving 6 bases of the junction unmatched. CDR3: CASSGTVGAQYF. The CDR3, as DNA: TGTGCCAGCAGTGGGACAGTGGGGGCCCAGTACTTC.

Judged by abundance, this clonotype is medium-sized (0.01 to 0.1%). The chain joins TRBV19 to TRBJ1-1, with D unclear. Trimming removed 5 bases from V and 11 bases from J, with 15 bases in between. The CDR3 length is 12 residues. Germline-derived CDR1 and CDR2 are LNHDA and SQIVND (reference sequence). Here the CDR3 DNA reads TGTGCCAGTAGTGAGAACCCGTGGACTGCTTTCTTT. This encodes CASSENPWTAFF.

This clonotype was seen a few times. The rearrangement joins TRBV11-2 to TRBJ2-7, with 7 bases aligning to TRBD1. In germline, CDR1 is SGHAT, CDR2 FQNNGV. The V gene end was trimmed by 0 bases and the J gene end by 3 bases; junction bases not matched to a gene: 14. The CDR3 loop spans 18 amino acids. The CDR3 loop reads CASSLDLGQINLNYEQYF. The CDR3 DNA reads TGTGCCAGCAGCTTAGACCTGGGACAGATTAATTTGAACTACGAGCAGTACTTC.

The chain joins TRBV11-1 to TRBJ1-2, with D uncertain. The germline CDR1 and CDR2 sequences are SGHAT and FQDESV (reference sequence). Trimming pared 5 bases from V and 4 bases from J, leaving 11 bases between. The CDR3 covers 13 residues. The CDR3 loop reads CASSGGYSYGYTF. CDR3 bases: TGTGCCAGCAGCGGAGGCTATAGCTATGGCTACACCTTC.

This clonotype is termed large. The V call is TRBV29-1, the J call TRBJ2-1, with 9 bases that match TRBD2. With V trimmed by 4 bases and J by 6 bases, 10 bases remained unmatched. Germline V gene sequence: CDR1 SQVTM, CDR2 ANQGSEA. The CDR3 runs 15 residues. CDR3 region: CSVAEGTSFFNEQFF. As DNA, the CDR3 is TGCAGCGTTGCGGAGGGGACTAGCTTTTTCAATGAGCAGTTCTTC.

The table lists this clonotype with many counts. As DNA, the CDR3 is TGTGCCAGCAGCCAAGCATATGAGCAGTTCTTC. This encodes CASSQAYEQFF. The V call is TRBV14, the J call TRBJ2-1; no clear D gene. There are 11 residues in the CDR3. Trimming cost V 1 base and J 8 bases, with 3 bases left between them. Germline CDR1 reads SGHDN; CDR2 reads FVKESK.

The sample holds a few counts of this clonotype. The chain is built from TRBV11-2 and TRBJ2-1; D ambiguous. The V end lost 0 bases, the J end lost 7 bases, and 7 bases lay between the germline ends. Germline V gene lookup returns CDR1 SGHAT and CDR2 FQNNGV. The CDR3 covers 13 residues. The CDR3 loop reads CASSLDVRNEQFF. CDR3 in DNA: TGTGCCAGCAGCTTAGATGTACGTAATGAGCAGTTCTTC.

By its share, this clonotype is medium-sized. The rearrangement links TRBV19 to TRBJ1-1, with D unclear. Germline loops: CDR1 LNHDA, CDR2 SQIVND (reference sequence). The CDR3 is 16 residues long. Trimming removed 3 bases from V and 0 bases from J, with 14 bases in between. In DNA, the CDR3 is TGTGCCAGTAGTATGACCTCTGGTAAGATGAACACTGAAGCTTTCTTT. It is translated as CASSMTSGKMNTEAFF.

This clonotype was seen a handful of times. The V and J genes are TRBV6-1 and TRBJ1-2; 7 positions agree with TRBD1. CDR1 is MNHNS and CDR2 is SASEGT in the germline V gene. The CDR3 sequence is 14 residues long. V gave up 2 bases and J gave up 2 bases; unmatched junction bases: 2. The CDR3 region has the DNA TGTGCCAGCAGTGAATTGGGACAGAACTATGGCTACACCTTC. Residues: CASSELGQNYGYTF.

Sample share makes this clonotype large. The genes are TRBV19 and TRBJ1-6; tentative D call: TRBD1 (6 bases). The CDR3 spans 12 residues. Germline V gene sequence: CDR1 LNHDA, CDR2 SQIVND (reference sequence). Trimming left V 6 bases short and J 9 bases short, with 9 bases between. The CDR3 loop is CASSGTSSPLHF. Written as DNA, the CDR3 is TGTGCCAGTAGCGGGACATCTTCACCCCTCCACTTT.

This clonotype is labeled as medium-sized. The gene calls are TRBV6-5 and TRBJ2-1; D possibly corresponds to TRBD1 (5 bases). This CDR3 region has 14 residues. Germline lookup yields CDR1 MNHEY and CDR2 SVGAGI. Deletions cut 5 bases from V and 10 bases from J, with 18 bases between. The CDR3 sequence: CASSVELRPGEQFF. CDR3 in DNA: TGTGCCAGCAGTGTAGAGCTACGGCCAGGGGAGCAGTTCTTC.

The genes are TRBV10-3 and TRBJ1-1, with D tentatively TRBD1 (5 bases). Germline CDR1 is ENHRY and CDR2 is SYGVKD. The V end lost 6 bases, the J end lost 6 bases, and 11 bases lay between the germline ends. This CDR3 comprises 12 residues. In nucleotides, the CDR3 is TGTGCCATCAGCCAGGGTGTCGCTGAAGCTTTCTTT. Its protein product is CAISQGVAEAFF.

This clonotype is classed as medium-sized. The rearrangement uses TRBV6-5 and TRBJ2-7, with TRBD2 as a possible D gene (5 bases). Trimming stripped 6 bases from V and 3 bases from J, with 12 bases between. The CDR3 has 13 amino acids. Looked up from germline, CDR1 is MNHEY and CDR2 is SVGAGI. Here the CDR3 reads CASSPREGYEQYF. Here the CDR3 DNA reads TGTGCCAGCAGCCCCCGGGAAGGCTACGAGCAGTACTTC.

The V and J genes are TRBV5-1 and TRBJ2-2; the D gene is possibly TRBD1 (5 bases). Germline-derived CDR1 and CDR2 are SGHRS and YFSETQ. The V end was cut by 7 bases, the J end by 7 bases, with 17 bases between. The length of the CDR3 is 14 residues. The CDR3 sequence: CASEKGSYNGELFF. DNA of the CDR3: TGCGCCAGCGAGAAGGGGTCTTATAACGGGGAGCTGTTTTTT. The entire variable domain, with the rest obtained from reference TRBV5-1 and TRBJ2-2, is as follows: KAGVTQTPRYLIKTRGQQVTLSCSPISGHRSVSWYQQTPGQGLQFLFEYFSETQRNKGNFPGRFSGRQFSNSRSEMNVSTLELGDSALYLCASEKGSYNGELFFGEGSRLTVL.

This clonotype is medium-sized (0.01 to 0.1%) by share. The chain recombines TRBV15 with TRBJ1-2; no firm D call. CDR1 and CDR2 from the germline V gene are LNHNV and YYDKDF (reference sequence). The CDR3 is 14 amino acids. V lost 0 bases, J lost 8 bases, and 13 bases lay in between. The CDR3 region is CATSRETRYDGYTF. CDR3 DNA: TGTGCCACCAGCAGAGAAACAAGGTACGACGGCTACACCTTC. Full variable domain (remainder filled in from reference TRBV15 and TRBJ1-2): DAMVIQNPRYQVTQFGKPVTLSCSQTLNHNVMYWYQQKSSQAPKLLFHYYDKDFNNEADTPDNFQSRRPNTSFCFLDIRSPGLGDTAMYLCATSRETRYDGYTFGSGTRLTVV.

By sample fraction, this clonotype is medium-sized. The V gene is TRBV18, the J gene TRBJ2-5; D is unclear. This CDR3 region has 15 residues. From germline, CDR1 is KGHSH and CDR2 LQKENI. V was trimmed by 1 base and J by 0 bases, leaving 9 bases between them. For the CDR3, the DNA is TGTGCCAGCTCACCACGTACCGGCAACCAAGAGACCCAGTACTTC. Its translation is CASSPRTGNQETQYF. Full variable domain (outside the CDR3, taken from reference TRBV18 and TRBJ2-5): NAGVMQNPRHLVRRRGQEARLRCSPMKGHSHVYWYRQLPEEGLKFMVYLQKENIIDESGMPKERFSAEFPKEGPSILRIQQVVRGDSAAYFCASSPRTGNQETQYFGPGTRLLVL.

This clonotype came up many times. The J gene is TRBJ1-2, the V gene TRBV10-3; D gene ambiguous. Trimming took 5 bases from V and 0 from J, leaving 10 bases between them. This CDR3 region has 14 residues. Germline-derived CDR1 and CDR2 are ENHRY and SYGVKD. CDR3 DNA: TGTGCCATCAGTCGGCAGCCCGCTAACTATGGCTACACCTTC. This sequence encodes CAISRQPANYGYTF.

This clonotype is termed medium-sized. The chain employs TRBV27 and TRBJ2-7; no definite D call. Germline CDR1 MNHEY, CDR2 SMNVEV (reference sequence). This CDR3 is built from 13 residues. The V gene lost 0 bases and the J gene lost 2 bases, with 5 bases spanning the gap. CDR3 coding DNA: TGTGCCAGCAGTTTATCGTTCCCCTACGAGCAGTACTTC. This codes for CASSLSFPYEQYF.

This clonotype was observed at least ten times. The rearrangement uses TRBV11-1 and TRBJ2-2; weak D call: TRBD2 (6 bases). The CDR3 length is 18 residues. Germline V gene lookup returns CDR1 SGHAT and CDR2 FQDESV (reference sequence). With 2 bases removed from V and 0 bases from J, the gap between germline ends came to 16 bases. CDR3 protein: CASSLWGVEGTNTGELFF. CDR3 nucleotides: TGTGCCAGCAGCTTATGGGGAGTGGAGGGGACGAACACCGGGGAGCTGTTTTTT.

By share, this clonotype ranks as medium-sized (0.01 to 0.1%). The genes are TRBV19 and TRBJ2-7, with a weak D call TRBD1 (5 bases). V lost 6 bases, J lost 0 bases, and 6 bases lay in between. The germline CDR1 and CDR2 sequences are LNHDA and SQIVND (reference sequence). The CDR3 is made up of 12 amino acids. CDR3 region: CASRGDSYEQYF. The CDR3 DNA follows: TGTGCCAGTAGAGGGGACTCCTACGAGCAGTACTTC.

The rearrangement uses TRBV4-3 and TRBJ2-7; D is possibly TRBD2 (5 bases). The CDR3 is made up of 15 amino acids. The V end was cut by 1 base, the J end by 3 bases, with 13 bases between. The germline gives CDR1 LGHNA, CDR2 YSLEER. As DNA, the CDR3 is TGCGCCAGCAGCCAAGCAGGATCGGGGAGCTACGAGCAGTACTTC. It codes for CASSQAGSGSYEQYF.

In this sample, this clonotype is medium-sized. The rearrangement joins TRBV7-6 to TRBJ2-1, with D perhaps matching TRBD1 (5 bases). The CDR3 has 14 amino acids. V was shortened by 1 base and J by 13 bases, with 17 bases between the two germline ends. Germline V gene lookup returns CDR1 SGHVS and CDR2 FNYEAQ. The CDR3: CASSLELGVARQFF. The CDR3 coding sequence is TGTGCCAGCAGCTTAGAGCTAGGGGTGGCGCGACAGTTCTTC.